A selection of T cell receptor beta chains follows, all from one sample in a study of blood T cell repertoires in COVID-19. TCRdb's copy holds only in-frame clones and misses some; the assay was immunoSEQ multiplex PCR. The sample shows roughly 99,000 clones, 90% to 95% of them seen only once. The sequencing input was peripheral blood. The receptors here all came from a woman aged 30 to 39 with acute or convalescent COVID-19. CDR3s include the opening cysteine and the closing phenylalanine or tryptophan. D genes are given only for firm matches. Part of the rows lack a size; the others show once, few, many or a class for expanded clones.

v_gene	abundance	j_gene	d_gene	CDR3aa	CDR3nt
TRBV19	.	TRBJ2-7	TRBD1	CASSLAMILPGQGVYEQYF	TGTGCCAGTAGCTTAGCCATGATACTACCGGGACAGGGAGTCTACGAGCAGTACTTC
TRBV25-1	.	TRBJ1-2	.	CASSGVTNNYGYTF	TGTGCCAGCAGTGGGGTGACAAATAACTATGGCTACACCTTC
TRBV6-1	once	TRBJ1-1	.	CASSEGRGGTEAFF	TGTGCCAGCAGTGAAGGGAGGGGTGGCACTGAAGCTTTCTTT
TRBV2	.	TRBJ2-7	TRBD1	CASSESGQGNF	TGTGCCAGCAGTGAATCAGGACAGGGCAACTTC
TRBV4-1	medium-sized	TRBJ1-4	TRBD1	CASLPLQGAGEKLFF	TGCGCCAGCTTACCACTCCAGGGGGCAGGAGAAAAACTGTTTTTT
TRBV19	.	TRBJ1-1	TRBD1	CASFTGEKTEAFF	TGTGCCAGCTTTACAGGGGAGAAGACTGAAGCTTTCTTT
TRBV10-2	.	TRBJ1-2	.	CASSEGARGLNYGYTF	TGCGCCAGCAGCGAGGGCGCGCGGGGTCTAAACTATGGCTACACCTTC
TRBV6-2/TRBV6-3	.	TRBJ1-5	.	CASSYLGGNQPQHF	TGTGCCAGCAGTTACCTAGGGGGCAATCAGCCCCAGCATTTT
TRBV19	.	TRBJ2-2	TRBD1	CASSIDGRGRATGELFF	TGTGCCAGTAGTATAGACGGCAGGGGGCGGGCCACCGGGGAGCTGTTTTTT
TRBV19	.	TRBJ2-6	.	CASSMGLGLSRSGANVLTF	TGTGCCAGTAGTATGGGGTTGGGGCTATCCCGCTCTGGGGCCAACGTCCTGACTTTC
TRBV6-2/TRBV6-3	few	TRBJ2-7	.	CASSPVLMRQYF	TGTGCCAGCAGTCCGGTCCTAATGAGGCAGTACTTC
TRBV18	.	TRBJ1-1	TRBD1	CASSPETGTGYPNTEAFF	TGTGCCAGCTCACCGGAAACCGGGACAGGCTATCCGAACACTGAAGCTTTCTTT
TRBV10-3	few	TRBJ1-5	.	CAISAGRDGNQPQHF	TGTGCCATCAGTGCTGGCAGGGATGGCAATCAGCCCCAGCATTTT
TRBV19	.	TRBJ2-1	TRBD2	CASSFGTTIIDEQFF	TGTGCCAGTAGTTTCGGGACTACTATTATAGATGAGCAGTTCTTC
TRBV7-9	once	TRBJ2-7	.	CASSLVAREQYF	TGTGCCAGCAGCTTAGTAGCGCGCGAGCAGTACTTC
TRBV5-1	.	TRBJ2-3	.	CASSFGHSPGYGASTDTQYF	TGCGCCAGCAGCTTTGGCCACAGCCCGGGGTACGGAGCTAGCACAGATACGCAGTATTTT
TRBV30	once	TRBJ1-4	.	CAWSQRTGRTNEKLFF	TGTGCCTGGAGCCAAAGGACGGGGAGAACTAATGAAAAACTGTTTTTT
TRBV6-4	.	TRBJ1-1	.	CANRTEKNTEAFF	TGTGCCAATAGGACAGAAAAGAACACTGAAGCTTTCTTT
TRBV24-1	.	TRBJ2-5	.	CATIRIHYQETQYF	TGTGCCACCATACGGATTCACTATCAAGAGACCCAGTACTTC
TRBV3-1/TRBV3-2	.	TRBJ2-7	TRBD1	CASSQDDRRGHDEQYF	TGTGCCAGCAGCCAAGATGATCGCAGGGGGCATGACGAGCAGTACTTC
TRBV5-1	once	TRBJ1-6	TRBD1	CASSPEGAGWNAPLHF	TGCGCCAGCAGCCCGGAGGGGGCAGGGTGGAATGCACCCCTCCACTTT
TRBV5-1	few	TRBJ2-1	.	CASSLAQGSYNEQFF	TGCGCCAGCAGCTTGGCCCAGGGCTCCTACAATGAGCAGTTCTTC
TRBV7-8	.	TRBJ1-2	TRBD1	CASSPSTGGTNYGYTF	TGTGCCAGCAGCCCTAGCACAGGGGGCACTAACTATGGCTACACCTTC
TRBV19	.	TRBJ1-5	.	CASTGVSNQPQHF	TGTGCCAGTACAGGGGTAAGCAATCAGCCCCAGCATTTT
TRBV14	.	TRBJ1-1	.	CASSQVVGIGDTEAFF	TGTGCCAGCAGCCAAGTCGTGGGAATCGGGGACACTGAAGCTTTCTTT
TRBV6-5	.	TRBJ2-7	TRBD2	CASSSPRGGNEQYF	TGTGCCAGCAGTTCGCCCCGGGGGGGGAACGAGCAGTACTTC
TRBV30	.	TRBJ2-7	.	CAWSAGRDYEQYF	TGTGCCTGGAGTGCCGGCAGGGATTACGAGCAGTACTTC
TRBV14	.	TRBJ1-2	.	CASSQGGQSYGYTF	TGTGCCAGCAGCCAAGGCGGACAGAGCTATGGCTACACCTTC
TRBV7-2	.	TRBJ1-5	.	CASSFGGRRGNQPQHF	TGTGCCAGCAGCTTCGGGGGGCGCCGGGGCAATCAGCCCCAGCATTTT
TRBV6-5	.	TRBJ1-3	.	CASSFIGDSGNTIYF	TGTGCCAGCAGTTTCATCGGGGACTCTGGAAACACCATATATTTT
TRBV10-3	few	TRBJ2-7	.	CAITSGQDYEQYF	TGTGCCATCACTTCAGGGCAGGACTACGAGCAGTACTTC
TRBV9	.	TRBJ2-3	TRBD2	CASSVGDYHSTDTQYF	TGTGCCAGCAGCGTAGGGGACTATCATAGCACAGATACGCAGTATTTT
TRBV5-4	.	TRBJ2-7	TRBD2	CASSLGTSGTYEQYF	TGTGCCAGCAGCTTGGGGACTAGCGGGACCTACGAGCAGTACTTC
TRBV2	.	TRBJ1-1	.	CASSESQVWTEAFF	TGTGCCAGCAGTGAATCCCAGGTGTGGACTGAAGCTTTCTTT
TRBV7-9	.	TRBJ1-2	.	CASSSLGRGPLGYTF	TGTGCCAGCAGCTCGCTGGGGAGAGGCCCGCTCGGCTACACCTTC
TRBV12-3/TRBV12-4	.	TRBJ2-1	.	CASSNPLEQFF	TGTGCCAGCAGTAATCCCCTTGAGCAGTTCTTC
TRBV7-2	.	TRBJ2-1	TRBD2	CASSPGGRHEQFF	TGTGCCAGCAGCCCGGGAGGGCGGCATGAGCAGTTCTTC
TRBV7-3	.	TRBJ1-1	.	CASSSTGYTEAFF	TGTGCCAGCAGCAGCACAGGGTACACTGAAGCTTTCTTT
TRBV6-5	.	TRBJ1-2	TRBD1	CARDGDRVVYGYTF	TGTGCCAGAGACGGGGACAGGGTTGTCTATGGCTACACCTTC
TRBV5-4	.	TRBJ2-6	.	CASSLVGSRGSNVLTF	TGTGCCAGCAGCTTGGTGGGTAGTAGAGGGTCCAACGTCCTGACTTTC
TRBV7-2	.	TRBJ2-5	.	CASSLRGRWETQYF	TGTGCCAGCAGCTTACGGGGGAGGTGGGAGACCCAGTACTTC
TRBV4-3	.	TRBJ2-7	TRBD2	CASSQQTGTSGSMGEQYF	TGCGCCAGCAGCCAACAGACCGGGACTAGCGGGAGTATGGGCGAGCAGTACTTC
TRBV28	.	TRBJ1-5	.	CASSLGGGSNQPQHF	TGTGCCAGCAGTTTGGGGGGTGGAAGCAATCAGCCCCAGCATTTT
TRBV7-3	.	TRBJ2-3	.	CASSLTGPPDTQYF	TGTGCCAGCAGCTTGACAGGCCCGCCAGATACGCAGTATTTT
TRBV7-9	.	TRBJ2-1	.	CASSKTFEDEQFF	TGTGCCAGCAGCAAGACTTTTGAGGATGAGCAGTTCTTC
TRBV30	once	TRBJ1-4	TRBD1	CASGHPGGEEKLFF	TGTGCCTCCGGACATCCAGGGGGCGAGGAAAAACTGTTTTTT